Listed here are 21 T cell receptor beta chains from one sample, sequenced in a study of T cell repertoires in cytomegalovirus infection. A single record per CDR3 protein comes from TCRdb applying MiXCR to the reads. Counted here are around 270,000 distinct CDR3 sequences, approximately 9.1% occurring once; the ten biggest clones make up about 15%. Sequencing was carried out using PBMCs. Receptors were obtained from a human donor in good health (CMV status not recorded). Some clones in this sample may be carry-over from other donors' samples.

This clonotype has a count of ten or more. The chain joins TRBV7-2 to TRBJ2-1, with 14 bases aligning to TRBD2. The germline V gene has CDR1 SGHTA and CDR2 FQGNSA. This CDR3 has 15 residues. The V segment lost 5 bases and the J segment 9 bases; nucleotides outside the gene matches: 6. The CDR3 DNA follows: TGTGCCAGCAGCAAGGGACTAGCGGGAGTTAGTGAGCAGTTCTTC. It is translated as CASSKGLAGVSEQFF.

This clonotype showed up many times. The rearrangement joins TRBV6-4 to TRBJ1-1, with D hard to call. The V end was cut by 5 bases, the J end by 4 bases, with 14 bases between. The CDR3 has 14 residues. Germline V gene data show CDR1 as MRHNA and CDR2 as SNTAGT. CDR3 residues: CASSPTRTTTEAFF. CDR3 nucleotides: TGTGCCAGCAGTCCCACCAGGACTACCACTGAAGCTTTCTTT.

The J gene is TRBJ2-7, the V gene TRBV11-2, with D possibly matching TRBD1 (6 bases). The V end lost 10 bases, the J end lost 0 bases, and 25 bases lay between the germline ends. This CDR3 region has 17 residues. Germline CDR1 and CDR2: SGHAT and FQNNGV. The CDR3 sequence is CATTRPSRGFSSYEQYF. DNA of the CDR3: TGTGCCACCACTAGGCCTTCCAGGGGATTTAGCTCCTACGAGCAGTACTTC.

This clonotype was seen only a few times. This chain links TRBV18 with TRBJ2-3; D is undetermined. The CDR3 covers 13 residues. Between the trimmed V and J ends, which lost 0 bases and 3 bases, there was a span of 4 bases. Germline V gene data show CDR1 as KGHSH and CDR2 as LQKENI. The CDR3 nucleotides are TGTGCCAGCTCACCACCAGGGACAGATACGCAGTATTTT. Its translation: CASSPPGTDTQYF.

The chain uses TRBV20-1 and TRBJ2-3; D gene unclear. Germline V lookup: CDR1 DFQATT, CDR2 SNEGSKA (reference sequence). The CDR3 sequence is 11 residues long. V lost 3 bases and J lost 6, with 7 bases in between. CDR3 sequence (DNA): TGCAGTGCTAGCCCCGTTGATACGCAGTATTTT. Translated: CSASPVDTQYF.

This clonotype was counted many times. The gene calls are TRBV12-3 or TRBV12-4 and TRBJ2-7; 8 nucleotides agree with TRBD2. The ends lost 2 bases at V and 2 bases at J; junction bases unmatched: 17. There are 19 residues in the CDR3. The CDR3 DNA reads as TGTGCCAGCAGTTTATTTTTCAGGCTAGCGGGCCCCAGGGCCTACGAGCAGTACTTC. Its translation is CASSLFFRLAGPRAYEQYF.

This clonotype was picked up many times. The DNA of the CDR3 is TGTGCCAGCAGCTTAGGCGGGACAACTAAAGCTTTCTTT. The encoded protein is CASSLGGTTKAFF. The V gene is TRBV7-2, the J gene TRBJ1-1; TRBD1 is a possible D gene (6 bases). CDR1 and CDR2 from the germline V gene are SGHTA and FQGNSA. The CDR3 extends over 13 amino acids. With 1 base removed from V and 9 bases from J, the gap between germline ends came to 12 bases.

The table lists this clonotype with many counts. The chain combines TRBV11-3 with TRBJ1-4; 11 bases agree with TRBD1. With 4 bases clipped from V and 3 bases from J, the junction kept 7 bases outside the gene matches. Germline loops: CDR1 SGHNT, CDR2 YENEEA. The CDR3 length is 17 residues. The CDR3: CASSSSDRGLANEKLFF. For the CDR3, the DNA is TGTGCCAGCAGCTCGTCGGACAGGGGGCTTGCTAATGAAAAACTGTTTTTT.

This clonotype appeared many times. The CDR3 DNA follows: TGTGCCAGCACCCTACCGGGGATCGCGAGTGGAAACACCATATATTTT. It translates to CASTLPGIASGNTIYF. The chain has TRBV7-2 and TRBJ1-3; no reliable D call. The CDR3 loop spans 16 amino acids. V shed 7 bases and J shed 3 bases, with 19 bases lying between them. Per germline, CDR1 SGHTA and CDR2 FQGNSA.

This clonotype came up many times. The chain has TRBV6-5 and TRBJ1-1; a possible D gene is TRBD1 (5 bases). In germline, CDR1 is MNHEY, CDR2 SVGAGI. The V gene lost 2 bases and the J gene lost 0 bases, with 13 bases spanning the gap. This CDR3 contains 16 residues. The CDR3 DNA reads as TGTGCCAGCAGTTACGGGAGGGGATGGTTGAACACTGAAGCTTTCTTT. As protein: CASSYGRGWLNTEAFF.

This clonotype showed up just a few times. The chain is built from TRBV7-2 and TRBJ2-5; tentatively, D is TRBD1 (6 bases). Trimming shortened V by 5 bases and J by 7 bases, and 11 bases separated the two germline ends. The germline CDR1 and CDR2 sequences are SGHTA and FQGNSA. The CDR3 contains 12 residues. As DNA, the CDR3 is TGTGCCAGCAGCAACCAAGGGGGGACCCAGTACTTC. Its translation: CASSNQGGTQYF. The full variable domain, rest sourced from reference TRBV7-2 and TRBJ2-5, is GAGVSQSPSNKVTEKGKDVELRCDPISGHTALYWYRQSLGQGLEFLIYFQGNSAPDKSGLPSDRFSAERTGGSVSTLTIQRTQQEDSAVYLCASSNQGGTQYFGPGTRLLVL.

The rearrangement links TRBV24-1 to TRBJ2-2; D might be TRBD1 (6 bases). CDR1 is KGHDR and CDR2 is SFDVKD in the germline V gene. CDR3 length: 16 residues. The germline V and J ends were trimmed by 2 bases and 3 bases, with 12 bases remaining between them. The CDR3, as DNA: TGTGCCACCAGTGATTACGGGCCAGGGGACACCGGGGAGCTGTTTTTT. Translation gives CATSDYGPGDTGELFF.

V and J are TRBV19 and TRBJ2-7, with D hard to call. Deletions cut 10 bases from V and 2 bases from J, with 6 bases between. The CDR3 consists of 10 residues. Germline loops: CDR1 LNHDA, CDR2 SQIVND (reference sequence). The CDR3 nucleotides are TGTGCCACCGGGCCCTACGAGCAGTACTTC. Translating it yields CATGPYEQYF.

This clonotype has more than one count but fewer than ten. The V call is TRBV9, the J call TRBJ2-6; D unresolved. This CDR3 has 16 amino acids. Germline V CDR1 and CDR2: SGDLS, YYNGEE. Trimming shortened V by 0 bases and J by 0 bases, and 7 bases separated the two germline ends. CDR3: CASSVDEFSGANVLTF. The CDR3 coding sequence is TGTGCCAGCAGCGTAGATGAATTCTCTGGGGCCAACGTCCTGACTTTC.

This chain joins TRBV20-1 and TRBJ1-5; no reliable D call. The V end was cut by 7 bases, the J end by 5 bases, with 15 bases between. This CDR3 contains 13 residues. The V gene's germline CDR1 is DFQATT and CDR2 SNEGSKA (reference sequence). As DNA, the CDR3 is TGCAGTGTGACGGGGTCGCGGGATCAGCCCCAGCATTTT. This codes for CSVTGSRDQPQHF.

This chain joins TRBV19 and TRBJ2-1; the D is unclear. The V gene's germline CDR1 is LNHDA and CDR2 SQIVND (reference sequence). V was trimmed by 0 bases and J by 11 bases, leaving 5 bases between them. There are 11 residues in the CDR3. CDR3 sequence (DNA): TGTGCCAGTAGTATAGATCTAAAGCAGTTCTTC. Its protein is CASSIDLKQFF.

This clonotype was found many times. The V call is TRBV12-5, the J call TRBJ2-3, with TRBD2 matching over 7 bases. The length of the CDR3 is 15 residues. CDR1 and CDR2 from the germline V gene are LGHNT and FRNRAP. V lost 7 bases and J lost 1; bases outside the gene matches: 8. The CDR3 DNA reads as TGTGCTAGTGCCCTGGGAGGGGCCGGCACAGATACGCAGTATTTT. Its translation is CASALGGAGTDTQYF.

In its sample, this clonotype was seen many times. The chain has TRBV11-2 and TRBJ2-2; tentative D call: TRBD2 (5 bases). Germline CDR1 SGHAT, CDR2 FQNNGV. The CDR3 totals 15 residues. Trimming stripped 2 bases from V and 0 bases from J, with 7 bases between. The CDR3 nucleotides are TGTGCCAGCAGCTTAACGGGGACGAACACCGGGGAGCTGTTTTTT. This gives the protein CASSLTGTNTGELFF. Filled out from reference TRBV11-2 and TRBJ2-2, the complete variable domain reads EAGVAQSPRYKIIEKRQSVAFWCNPISGHATLYWYQQILGQGPKLLIQFQNNGVVDDSQLPKDRFSAERLKGVDSTLKIQPAKLEDSAVYLCASSLTGTNTGELFFGEGSRLTVL.

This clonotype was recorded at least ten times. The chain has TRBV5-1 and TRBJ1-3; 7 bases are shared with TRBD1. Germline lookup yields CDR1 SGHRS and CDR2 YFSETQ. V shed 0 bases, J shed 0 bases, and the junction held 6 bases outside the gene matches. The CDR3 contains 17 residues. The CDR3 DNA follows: TGCGCCAGCAGCTTGGAGGGGACAGTGTACTCTGGAAACACCATATATTTT. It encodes CASSLEGTVYSGNTIYF. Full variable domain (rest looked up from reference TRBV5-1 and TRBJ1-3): KAGVTQTPRYLIKTRGQQVTLSCSPISGHRSVSWYQQTPGQGLQFLFEYFSETQRNKGNFPGRFSGRQFSNSRSEMNVSTLELGDSALYLCASSLEGTVYSGNTIYFGEGSWLTVV.

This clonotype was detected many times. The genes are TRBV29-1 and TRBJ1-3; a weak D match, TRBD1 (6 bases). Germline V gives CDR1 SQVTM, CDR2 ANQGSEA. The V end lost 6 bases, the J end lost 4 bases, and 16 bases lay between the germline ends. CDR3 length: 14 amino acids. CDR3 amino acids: CSVAYPGEGNTIYF. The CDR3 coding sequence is TGCAGCGTCGCGTACCCAGGGGAAGGAAACACCATATATTTT. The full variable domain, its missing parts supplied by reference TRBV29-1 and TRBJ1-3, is SAVISQKPSRDICQRGTSLTIQCQVDSQVTMMFWYRQQPGQSLTLIATANQGSEATYESGFVIDKFPISRPNLTFSTLTVSNMSPEDSSIYLCSVAYPGEGNTIYFGEGSWLTVV.

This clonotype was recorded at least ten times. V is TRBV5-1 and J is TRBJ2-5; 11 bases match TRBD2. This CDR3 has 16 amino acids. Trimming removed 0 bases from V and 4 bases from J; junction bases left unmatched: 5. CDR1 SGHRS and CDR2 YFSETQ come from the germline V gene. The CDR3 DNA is TGCGCCAGCAGCTTGGTGGTAGCGGGAGGGCGAGAGACCCAGTACTTC. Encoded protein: CASSLVVAGGRETQYF.